Sequencing of this T cell receptor beta chain was carried out in a study of T cells in Graves' hyperthyroidism and ophthalmopathy. Study information: Sampling of peripheral blood happened at initial diagnosis, prior to any treatment. General study findings and limits: The model forecast ophthalmopathy, anticipating it by a median around 6.9 months before onset.

At least ten counts were recorded for this clonotype. Antigen specificity is unknown. Clinicians diagnosed patients from clinical symptoms, serum thyroxine and TRAb, thyroid ultrasound and orbital computed tomography. The PBMCs studied were ones that came from 8 to 10 ml fresh peripheral blood. RNA transcripts served as the template for amplifying TCR beta CDR3 regions. Using the HTBI primer set, a first-round RT-PCR was run on the TCR CDR3. One entry per CDR3 protein results from TCRdb running MiXCR on the multiplex PCR reads. The sample contains roughly 600,000 distinct CDR3 sequences, about 14% of which appear only once. The germline CDR1 and CDR2 sequences are DFQATT and SNEGSKA (reference sequence). CDR3 length equals 11 residues. V dropped 5 bases and J dropped 8 bases, with 12 bases sitting between them.

The origin of this receptor is a woman between 45 and 65 years old with Graves' ophthalmopathy. This chain joins TRBV20-1 and TRBJ1-1; D perhaps matches TRBD1 (6 bases). Sequenced sample: blood. Here the CDR3 reads CSAGPGVEAFF. The CDR3 bases are TGCAGTGCTGGGCCAGGGGTCGAAGCTTTCTTT.